This T cell receptor (beta chain) was documented in a study of cytotoxic CD8 clonotypes in ibrutinib-treated CLL. Study-level points and caveats: Public clonotypes were uncommon and contracted or stayed stable on treatment.

CDR1 is MNHEY, CDR2 SMNVEV, per germline (reference sequence). After removal of 7 bases from V and 6 bases from J, the junction contained 8 bases not matched to a gene. This CDR3 spans 13 amino acids. This clone has only a few counts. Its cognate antigen is unknown. The planned depth of sequencing spanned 1 in 200,000 to 1 in 1 million T cells. The data were produced by immunoSEQ multiplex PCR, yet TCRdb's version contains in-frame clones alone and is incomplete. This table holds about 160,000 clones, 70% to 85% found once. The TCR comes from a human donor with chronic lymphocytic leukemia. The rearrangement uses TRBV27 and TRBJ1-2, with 7 bases lining up with TRBD1. This material consisted of PBMCs, taken after 24 months of ibrutinib treatment. CDR3 sequence: CASKNRDRDGYTF. Written as DNA, the CDR3 is TGTGCCAGCAAAAACCGGGACAGAGATGGCTACACCTTC.